The clone carrying this TCR beta chain was recorded many times. Its antigen is still unknown. Time point described: patch test 1, 2 weeks after DPC sensitization. Treatment noted: therapeutic diphenylcyclopropenone sensitization with weekly scalp DPC. These data belong to a study of human T cells and chemical hapten exposure. Study-wide results and caveats: There was a positive correlation between PT1 expanded TCR counts and patch test score. Controls had significantly fewer large CDR3 similarity clusters than were formed by expanded TCRs.

The CDR3 loop spans 15 amino acids. The V segment lost 6 bases and the J segment 4 bases; nucleotides outside the gene matches: 9. The library gave individual cDNA molecules unique molecular identifiers. Original handling: The number of TCRs in each sample had a median of about 100,000 and spanned roughly 23,224 to 750,000. TCRdb re-derived calls from the RACE reads in MiXCR, one entry per CDR3 protein. It is TCRdb's table, rather than the study itself, that gives the V and J calls and clone size. The sample contains under 450,000 distinct CDR3 sequences, more than 4.5% of which appear only once. The V gene is TRBV12-3 or TRBV12-4, the J gene TRBJ1-1; 9 nucleotides match TRBD1. This specimen consisted of whole blood, obtained in connection with sensitization to the hapten diphenylcyclopropenone (DPC). The origin of this receptor is a woman aged 50 to 60 with alopecia areata. Some clones in this sample may be carry-over from other donors' samples. Written as DNA, the CDR3 is TGTGCCAGCAGGGGACAGGGAGTTAGGGGCACTGAAGCTTTCTTT. Amino acids: CASRGQGVRGTEAFF.